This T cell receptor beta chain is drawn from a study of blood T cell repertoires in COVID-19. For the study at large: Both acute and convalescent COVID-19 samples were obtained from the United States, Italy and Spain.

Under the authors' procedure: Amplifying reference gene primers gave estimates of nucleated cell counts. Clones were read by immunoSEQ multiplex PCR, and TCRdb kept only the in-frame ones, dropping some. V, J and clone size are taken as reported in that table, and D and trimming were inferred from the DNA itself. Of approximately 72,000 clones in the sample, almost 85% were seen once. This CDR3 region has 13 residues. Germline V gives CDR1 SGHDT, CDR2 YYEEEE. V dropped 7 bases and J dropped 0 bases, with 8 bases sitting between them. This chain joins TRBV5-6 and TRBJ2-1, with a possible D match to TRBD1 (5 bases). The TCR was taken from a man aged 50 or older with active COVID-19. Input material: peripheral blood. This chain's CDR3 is CASRDSSYNEQFF. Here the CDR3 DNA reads TGTGCCAGCCGAGACAGCTCCTACAATGAGCAGTTCTTC.